This TCR beta chain was identified during a study of blood T cell repertoires in COVID-19. Study background: In each case, the material was cDNA or gDNA derived from T cells, B-cell-depleted T cells, or PBMCs.

Germline CDR1 and CDR2: MNHNY and SVGAGI (reference sequence). V was pared by 6 bases and J by 5 bases, with 14 bases between. This CDR3 is built from 13 residues. Under the authors' procedure: Cell counts per sample came from amplifying reference gene primers. Assay: immunoSEQ multiplex PCR; the TCRdb copy retains only in-frame clones and omits some. The V and J calls and clone size were taken over from that table, and D and trimming were inferred from the DNA. This table holds some 58,000 clones, around 86% found once. V is TRBV6-6 and J is TRBJ2-7; tentative D call: TRBD2 (6 bases). The TCR sequence derives from a man in his fifties or sixties with active COVID-19. The sequenced sample was peripheral blood. CDR3 sequence reads: CASSTGGFNEQYF. DNA for the CDR3: TGTGCCAGCAGCACTGGGGGGTTCAACGAGCAGTACTTC.